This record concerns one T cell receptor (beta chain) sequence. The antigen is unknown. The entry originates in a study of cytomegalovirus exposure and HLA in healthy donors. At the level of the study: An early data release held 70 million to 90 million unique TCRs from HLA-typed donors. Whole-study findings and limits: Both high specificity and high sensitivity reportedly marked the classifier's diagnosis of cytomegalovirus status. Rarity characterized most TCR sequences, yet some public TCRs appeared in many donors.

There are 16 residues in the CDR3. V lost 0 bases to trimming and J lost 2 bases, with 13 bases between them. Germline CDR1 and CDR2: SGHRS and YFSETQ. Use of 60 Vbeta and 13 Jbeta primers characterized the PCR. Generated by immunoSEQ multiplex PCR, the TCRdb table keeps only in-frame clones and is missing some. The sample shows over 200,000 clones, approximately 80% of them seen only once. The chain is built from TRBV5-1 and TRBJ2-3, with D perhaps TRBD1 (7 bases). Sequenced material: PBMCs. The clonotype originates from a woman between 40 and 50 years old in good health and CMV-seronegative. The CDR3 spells CASSLGGRGDTDTQYF. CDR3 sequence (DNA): TGCGCCAGCAGCTTGGGAGGCAGGGGGGACACAGATACGCAGTATTTT.